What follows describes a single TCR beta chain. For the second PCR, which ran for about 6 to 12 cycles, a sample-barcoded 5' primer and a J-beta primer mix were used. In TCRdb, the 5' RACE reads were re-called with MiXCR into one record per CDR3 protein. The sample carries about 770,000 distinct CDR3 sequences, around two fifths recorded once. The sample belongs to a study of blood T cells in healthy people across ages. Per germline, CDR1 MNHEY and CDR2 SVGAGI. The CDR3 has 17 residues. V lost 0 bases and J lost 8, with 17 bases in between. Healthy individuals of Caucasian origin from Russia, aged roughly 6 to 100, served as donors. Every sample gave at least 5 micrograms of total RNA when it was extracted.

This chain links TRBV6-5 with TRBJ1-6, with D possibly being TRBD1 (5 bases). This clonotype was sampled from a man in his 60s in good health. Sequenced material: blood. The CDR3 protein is CASSYSMDPIGDSPLHF. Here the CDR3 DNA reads TGTGCCAGCAGTTACTCGATGGACCCTATAGGGGATTCACCCCTCCACTTT.